This T cell receptor beta chain originates from a study of CD8+ T cells in alopecia areata. Study details: Tofacitinib administration to treated patients was oral, at 5 to 10 mg twice daily. Tofacitinib ran for 6 to 18 months before 6 months off drug.

Germline lookup yields CDR1 SQVTM and CDR2 ANQGSEA. Germline trimming cut 2 bases from V and 2 bases from J; bases unmatched to any gene: 7. This CDR3 comprises 15 residues. Treatment given: oral pan-JAK inhibitor, 5-10 mg twice daily. It was from PBMCs that CD4+ and CD8+ T cells were sorted. Regarding this clone: Its antigen is not known.

Investigators isolated RNA and reverse transcribed it into cDNA to act as the sequencing template. Repertoires were generated with immunoSEQ multiplex PCR, while TCRdb's copy carries only in-frame clones and drops some. The table lists 100,000 to 150,000 clones, 61% of them singletons. Whole-study findings and limits: In scalp samples, resident alphabeta T cells of normal skin are also sequenced.

Sequenced material: CD4+ T cells sorted from blood, taken at week 4, from a patient treated with tofacitinib. J is TRBJ2-3 and V is TRBV29-1, with TRBD1 matching over 7 bases. This TCR was recovered from a human donor with alopecia areata. The CDR3 loop reads CSVEPFTGDTDTQYF. CDR3 coding DNA: TGCAGCGTTGAACCCTTTACAGGGGACACAGATACGCAGTATTTT.